This TCR beta chain was identified during a study of T cells after posttransplantation cyclophosphamide. General study results and limits: Donor-recipient repertoire similarity was low at 1-2 months, rising over year one. Blood and skin or GI T cell repertoires showed limited TRB overlap.

Repertoires were generated with immunoSEQ multiplex PCR, while TCRdb's copy carries only in-frame clones and drops some. Sampling found tens of thousands of clones, none seen once. This CDR3 region has 18 residues. Per germline, CDR1 SGHRS and CDR2 YFSETQ. V gave up 4 bases and J gave up 8 bases; unmatched junction bases: 18. This clone has a count of ten or more. Its antigen is currently unknown. The source material was PBMCs. The chain employs TRBV5-1 and TRBJ2-1; 10 bases map to TRBD2. The receptor comes from a woman aged 60-75 years in good health, CMV-negative, and a related stem cell transplant donor. The CDR3 sequence is CASSPLSVTSGWVDEQFF. The CDR3, as DNA: TGCGCCAGCAGCCCTCTATCCGTGACTAGCGGGTGGGTAGATGAGCAGTTCTTC. Full variable domain (missing parts from reference TRBV5-1 and TRBJ2-1): KAGVTQTPRYLIKTRGQQVTLSCSPISGHRSVSWYQQTPGQGLQFLFEYFSETQRNKGNFPGRFSGRQFSNSRSEMNVSTLELGDSALYLCASSPLSVTSGWVDEQFFGPGTRLTVL.